This entry concerns a single T cell receptor (beta chain). The CDR3 loop spans 18 amino acids. Trimming cost V 5 bases and J 0 bases, with 20 bases left between them. Per germline, CDR1 SGHVS and CDR2 FQNEAQ. The data derive from a study of blood T cell repertoires in COVID-19. On the study more broadly: Spain, Italy and the United States supplied samples that represented acute and convalescent COVID-19. The analysed material was cDNA or gDNA that came from T cells, B-cell-depleted T cells, or PBMCs.

Original data processing: Amplification with reference gene primers provided the estimates of nucleated cell counts. Only in-frame clones appear in the TCRdb table, and some are missing; sequencing was by immunoSEQ multiplex PCR. The V and J calls and the clone size are those of that table, but D and trimming were determined from the DNA. The data show 220,000 or so clones, about 82% seen once. Participants' own reports of clinical history determined their cohort assignment. The sequencing input was PBMCs or T cells enriched from blood (not recorded which). The receptor comes from a woman aged 50 to 60 who had recovered from COVID-19. V usage is TRBV7-8 and J usage is TRBJ1-3; no clear D gene. CDR3 DNA: TGTGCCAGCAGCCCCACGAGGCTTAGCATTCCCTCTGGAAACACCATATATTTT. Residues: CASSPTRLSIPSGNTIYF.